This paragraph covers one TCR beta chain sequence. Germline V gene data show CDR1 as LGHDT and CDR2 as YNNKEL (reference sequence). V was clipped by 0 bases and J by 6 bases; unmatched bases: 8. This CDR3 is 17 amino acids long. This specimen belongs to a study of blood T cell repertoires in COVID-19. Methods used by the authors: The authors estimated nucleated cell counts from reference gene primer amplification. Assay used: immunoSEQ multiplex PCR; TCRdb lists only in-frame clones, some missing. That table supplies the V and J calls and clone size; D and trimming were determined from the DNA. The sample lists 250,000 to 350,000 clones; 90% were seen once.

The sequence derives from a woman between 18 and 29 years old with acute COVID-19. The chain combines TRBV3-1 (or the pseudogene TRBV3-2) with TRBJ1-6; 7 bases align to TRBD1. Input material: PBMCs or T cells enriched from blood (not recorded which). CDR3 nucleotide sequence: TGTGCCAGCAGCCAAGATAAAGGGACAGACTTTAATTCACCCCTCCACTTT. Protein product: CASSQDKGTDFNSPLHF.